The present T cell receptor (beta chain) was sequenced within a study of shared clonotypes between healthy human individuals. A few counts support this clone. The antigen remains undetermined. The assay used deep level. Assay: immunoSEQ multiplex PCR; the TCRdb copy retains only in-frame clones and omits some. The sample records some 510,000 clones, approximately 85% being singletons. The donor cohort consisted entirely of Caucasian adults residing in Nashville, Tennessee. Trimming at V came to 6 bases and at J to 5 bases, leaving 4 bases not matched to a gene. CDR3 length: 13 amino acids. Germline CDR1 reads ENHRY; CDR2 reads SYGVKD. Points from the study as a whole: Clonotype sharing among donors likely depends on sequencing depth.

The sequencing sample was made of PBMCs. This clonotype was obtained from a woman aged 40 to 50 in good health. Some clones in this sample may be carry-over from other donors' samples. The chain has TRBV10-3 and TRBJ1-1; 9 nucleotides line up with TRBD1. The CDR3 region is CAIRQGAETEAFF. The CDR3 nucleotides read TGTGCCATCAGACAGGGGGCGGAGACTGAAGCTTTCTTT.